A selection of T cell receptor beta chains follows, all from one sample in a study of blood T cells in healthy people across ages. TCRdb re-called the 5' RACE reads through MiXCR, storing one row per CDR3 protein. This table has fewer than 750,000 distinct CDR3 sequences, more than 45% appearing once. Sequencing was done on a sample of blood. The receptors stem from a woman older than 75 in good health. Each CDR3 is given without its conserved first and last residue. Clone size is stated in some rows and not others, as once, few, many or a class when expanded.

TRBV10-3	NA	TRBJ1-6	AISGDREGSPLH
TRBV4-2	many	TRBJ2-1	ASSQLGSGGYNEQF
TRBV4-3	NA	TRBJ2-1	ASSQSLVVSYNEQF
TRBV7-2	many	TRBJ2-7	ASSSVVEQY
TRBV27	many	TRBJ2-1	ASRGPNYNEQF
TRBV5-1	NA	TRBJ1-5	ASSLEGGQGNQPQH
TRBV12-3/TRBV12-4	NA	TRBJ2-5	ASSLVDQTQY
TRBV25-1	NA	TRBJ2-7	ASSGPRPSGRASTLNYEQY
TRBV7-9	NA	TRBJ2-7	AHSRLPTYEQY
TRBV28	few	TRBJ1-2	ASSRGPYGYT
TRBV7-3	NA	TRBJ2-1	ASSTLAGGSSSYNEQF
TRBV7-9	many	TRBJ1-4	ASSLQGSNEKLF
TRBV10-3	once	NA	AIGTSVYEQY
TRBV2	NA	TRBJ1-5	ASCRDRGFNQPQH
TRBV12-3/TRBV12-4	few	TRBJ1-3	ASSRAGGGGNTIY
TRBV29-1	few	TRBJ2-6	SARTAISGANVLT
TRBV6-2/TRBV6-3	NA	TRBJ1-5	ASSYLPGQGAVGNQPQH
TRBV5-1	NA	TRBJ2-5	ASSLERLASEQY
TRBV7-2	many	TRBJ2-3	ASSADRGDTQY
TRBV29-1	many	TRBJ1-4	SVEDRKGFKLF
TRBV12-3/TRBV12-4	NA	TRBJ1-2	ASSFGGTGNYGYT
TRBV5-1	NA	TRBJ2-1	ASSYPTALAGMSSYNEQF